This TCR beta chain was recorded in a study of CD8+CD57+ T cells in acquired aplastic anemia. Study details: DNA from sorted CD4+ and CD8+ cells averaged roughly 3.2 ug. CD4+ cells from healthy donors averaged about 9.8 million reads. Findings and caveats of the study: Over 25 CD8+ CDR3 sequences occurred in both the patients and the controls. No significant patient-versus-control difference appeared in CD8+ Simpson's diversity.

CDR1 is SQVTM and CDR2 is ANQGSEA in the germline V gene. The CDR3 loop spans 13 amino acids. V lost 4 bases and J 0 bases, leaving 6 bases between the germline ends. This clonotype was recorded at least ten times. No antigen is known for it. Genomic DNA, serving as template, underwent TCR beta VDJ and CDR3 profiling. TCRdb independently ran MiXCR on the reads; one entry per CDR3 protein. The profile shows around 190,000 distinct CDR3 sequences, roughly 55% of them singletons. The V and J genes are TRBV29-1 and TRBJ2-2; D gene uncertain. The sequence came from a human donor in good health. Sequencing input: sorted CD4+, CD8+, or CD8+CD57+ T cells (not recorded which) from PBMCs. CDR3 coding DNA: TGCAGCGTTGCCAGGTCGAACACCGGGGAGCTGTTTTTT. Translated: CSVARSNTGELFF.